A single sample is the source of the 9 T cell receptor beta chains below, sequenced in a study of T cells in localized non-small cell lung cancer. Measured with immunoSEQ multiplex PCR; TCRdb has only the in-frame clones, and not every one. The sample records approximately 4,200 clones, approximately 93% being singletons. Source: peripheral blood, taken before any cancer treatment. Receptors were obtained from a woman aged 40-69 years with stage I lung adenocarcinoma.

This chain connects TRBV5-1 to TRBJ2-1; weak D call: TRBD1 (6 bases). The CDR3 has 16 amino acids. Germline CDR1 reads SGHRS; CDR2 reads YFSETQ. V lost 4 bases to trimming and J lost 6 bases, with 20 bases between them. Here the CDR3 reads CASSLSQGFSGNEQFF. CDR3 nucleotide sequence: TGCGCCAGCAGCCTTTCACAGGGTTTCTCAGGCAATGAGCAGTTCTTC.

This chain links TRBV7-9 with TRBJ2-1; 7 bases map to TRBD2. The germline gives CDR1 SEHNR, CDR2 FQNEAQ (reference sequence). CDR3 size: 16 residues. With V trimmed by 7 bases and J by 12 bases, 21 bases remained unmatched. The CDR3 loop reads CASTHRGGSPVYRQFF. In nucleotides, the CDR3 is TGTGCCAGCACCCATCGGGGCGGGAGTCCAGTTTACCGGCAGTTCTTC.

V is TRBV18 and J is TRBJ1-4; D gene uncertain. CDR1 and CDR2 (germline): KGHSH, LQKENI. V shed 6 bases and J shed 0 bases, with 14 bases lying between them. The length of the CDR3 is 16 residues. The CDR3 is CASSLVTPPTNEKLFF. The CDR3 DNA reads as TGTGCCAGCTCCCTCGTAACTCCCCCAACTAATGAAAAACTGTTTTTT. Drawing the rest from reference TRBV18 and TRBJ1-4, the complete variable domain is NAGVMQNPRHLVRRRGQEARLRCSPMKGHSHVYWYRQLPEEGLKFMVYLQKENIIDESGMPKERFSAEFPKEGPSILRIQQVVRGDSAAYFCASSLVTPPTNEKLFFGSGTQLSVL.

This chain uses TRBV6-5 with TRBJ2-1; D is ambiguous. CDR1 MNHEY and CDR2 SVGAGI come from the germline V gene. The length of the CDR3 is 14 residues. V was clipped by 5 bases and J by 3 bases, with 11 bases between them. The CDR3 DNA reads as TGTGCCAGCAGTCTAGGCGGAGACTACAATGAGCAGTTCTTC. Encoded protein: CASSLGGDYNEQFF.

V and J are TRBV12-5 and TRBJ2-1; tentative D call: TRBD1 (5 bases). V was trimmed by 7 bases and J by 2 bases, leaving 15 bases between them. The CDR3 sequence is 15 residues long. Germline loops: CDR1 LGHNT, CDR2 FRNRAP. CDR3 residues: CASAPMGQTYNEQFF. The CDR3 DNA reads as TGTGCTAGTGCCCCCATGGGGCAGACCTACAATGAGCAGTTCTTC.

DNA of the CDR3: TGTGCCAGCAGCCCCCGGACTAGCGGGAGTCCCTACAATGAGCAGTTCTTC. Its protein is CASSPRTSGSPYNEQFF. The V call is TRBV9, the J call TRBJ2-1, with TRBD2 identical over 13 bases. The CDR3 is made up of 17 amino acids. Trimming at V came to 4 bases and at J to 2 bases, leaving 6 bases not matched to a gene. Germline CDR1 and CDR2: SGDLS and YYNGEE.

This rearrangement joins TRBV9 to TRBJ2-7, with 9 bases lining up with TRBD1. Germline CDR1 and CDR2: SGDLS and YYNGEE. The junction had 3 bases not matched to a gene; V was cut back by 1 base and J by 7 bases. There are 13 residues in the CDR3. The CDR3 spells CASSVSGTGEQYF. In nucleotides, the CDR3 is TGTGCCAGCAGCGTATCCGGGACAGGGGAGCAGTACTTC.

V usage is TRBV6-1 and J usage is TRBJ1-3; a weak D match, TRBD1 (5 bases). From germline, CDR1 is MNHNS and CDR2 SASEGT. The CDR3 runs to 15 residues. V was clipped by 3 bases and J by 2 bases, with 11 bases between them. Here the CDR3 DNA reads TGTGCCAGCAGTGAGTCGGGGCCCCCTGGAAACACCATATATTTT. Translating gives CASSESGPPGNTIYF.

The chain links TRBV27 to TRBJ2-3; D perhaps matches TRBD1 (5 bases). V was cut by 2 bases and J by 5 bases, with 11 bases left in between. CDR3 length: 14 amino acids. Per the germline V gene, CDR1 is MNHEY and CDR2 is SMNVEV (reference sequence). CDR3: CASSLGAPQDTQYF. DNA for the CDR3: TGTGCCAGCAGTTTAGGGGCACCACAAGATACGCAGTATTTT.